This T cell receptor beta chain was recovered during a study of T cell repertoires in cytomegalovirus infection. About the research overall: Based on public TCR beta signatures, there were indications of CMV infection and of a matching HLA type. The study's findings and limits: HLA-C-restricted CMV-specific TCR beta clonotypes prevailed in the ex vivo response. Carriage of CMV together with the relevant HLA was identifiable through cumulative public TCR beta family frequency.

A single record per CDR3 protein comes from TCRdb applying MiXCR to the reads. This table has some 180,000 distinct CDR3 sequences, around 20% appearing once. About this clonotype itself: What it binds is not known.

V dropped 7 bases and J dropped 0 bases, with 13 bases sitting between them. This CDR3 has 15 amino acids. Germline CDR1 reads MDHEN; CDR2 reads SYDVKM. This clonotype originated in a human donor in good health (CMV status not recorded). Some clones in this sample may be carry-over from other donors' samples. The rearrangement joins TRBV28 to TRBJ2-1; D gene ambiguous. The sequenced material came from PBMCs. The CDR3 loop reads CASTLYGSSYNEQFF. The CDR3 DNA reads TGTGCCAGCACCCTATATGGTAGCTCCTACAATGAGCAGTTCTTC.